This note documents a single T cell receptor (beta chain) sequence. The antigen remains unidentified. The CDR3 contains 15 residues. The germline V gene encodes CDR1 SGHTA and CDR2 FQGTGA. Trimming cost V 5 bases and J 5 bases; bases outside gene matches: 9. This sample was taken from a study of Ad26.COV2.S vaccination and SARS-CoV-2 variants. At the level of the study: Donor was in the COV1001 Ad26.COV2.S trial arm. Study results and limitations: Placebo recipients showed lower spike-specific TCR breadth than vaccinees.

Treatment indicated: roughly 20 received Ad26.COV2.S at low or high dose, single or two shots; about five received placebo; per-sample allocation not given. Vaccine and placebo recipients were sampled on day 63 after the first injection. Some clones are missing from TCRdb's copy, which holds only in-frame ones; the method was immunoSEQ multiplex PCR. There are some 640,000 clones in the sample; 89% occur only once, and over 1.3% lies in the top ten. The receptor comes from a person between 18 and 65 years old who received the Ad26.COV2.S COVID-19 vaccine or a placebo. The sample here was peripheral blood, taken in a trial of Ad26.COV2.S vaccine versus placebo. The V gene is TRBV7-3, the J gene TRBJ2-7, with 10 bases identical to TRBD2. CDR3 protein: CASSPHLAGADEQYF. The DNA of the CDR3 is TGTGCCAGCAGCCCCCATCTAGCGGGGGCAGACGAGCAGTACTTC.